A single sample is the source of the 20 T cell receptor beta chains below, sequenced in a study of T cells in Graves' hyperthyroidism and ophthalmopathy. The CDR3 regions of TCR beta were amplified from RNA transcripts. Initially, a first-round RT-PCR of the TCR CDR3 employed the HTBI primer set. TCRdb passed the multiplex PCR reads through MiXCR, listing each CDR3 protein once. The repertoire consists of about 560,000 distinct CDR3 sequences, with about a sixth occurring once and the leading ten covering approximately 7%. The sample was blood. These receptors were collected from a woman in her 30s with Graves' hyperthyroidism.

There are a few counts of this clonotype. CDR3 nucleotide sequence: TGCAGTGCCCTCGGTCGGTCCGCCAATGAGCAGTTCTTC. Its protein product is CSALGRSANEQFF. The chain combines TRBV20-1 with TRBJ2-1, with no clear D. V dropped 6 bases and J dropped 6 bases, with 15 bases sitting between them. This CDR3 has 13 amino acids. Germline CDR1 is DFQATT and CDR2 is SNEGSKA (reference sequence).

The J gene is TRBJ2-5, the V gene TRBV28; D is ambiguous. Deletions cut 5 bases from V and 5 bases from J, with 15 bases between. Germline CDR1 MDHEN, CDR2 SYDVKM. The CDR3 has 14 amino acids. CDR3 sequence: CASSAVRSGETQYF. The CDR3 DNA sequence: TGTGCCAGCAGTGCGGTCCGAAGTGGGGAGACCCAGTACTTC.

CDR3 loop: CASSGWLAGESTQYF. CDR3 nucleotide sequence: TGTGCCAGCAGTGGGTGGCTAGCGGGAGAAAGTACGCAGTATTTT. The rearrangement uses TRBV2 and TRBJ2-3; 10 bases align to TRBD2. Germline V lookup: CDR1 SNHLY, CDR2 FYNNEI. The CDR3 is made up of 15 amino acids. With V trimmed by 4 bases and J by 8 bases, 9 bases remained unmatched.

This clonotype was seen at least ten times. The rearrangement uses TRBV6-1 and TRBJ2-5; 10 bases agree with TRBD1. Germline-derived CDR1 and CDR2 are MNHNS and SASEGT. The CDR3 loop spans 17 amino acids. The junction had 10 bases not matched to a gene; V was cut back by 3 bases and J by 3 bases. This CDR3 reads CASSDGGPGTGEETQYF. CDR3 nucleotides: TGTGCCAGCAGTGACGGCGGTCCCGGGACAGGGGAAGAGACCCAGTACTTC.

As to this clonotype: Its ends do not fully match the called genes, so a read error is possible. This chain uses TRBV5-1 with TRBJ2-7, with D perhaps TRBD1 or TRBD2 (5 bases each). The CDR3 is made up of 15 amino acids. The V gene's germline CDR1 is SGHRS and CDR2 YFSETQ. The CDR3 DNA follows: TGCGCCAACAGCTTAGAGGGGACCGTCCCCTACGAGCAGTACTTC. It encodes CANSLEGTVPYEQYF.

In this sample, this clonotype turned up once. With a much larger clone just one base away, this may be a read error. The genes are TRBV30 and TRBJ1-5; 8 nucleotides align to TRBD1. Trimming at V came to 4 bases and at J to 2 bases, leaving 10 bases not matched to a gene. This CDR3 has 16 amino acids. CDR1 is GTSNPN, CDR2 SVGIG, per germline (reference sequence). CDR3 DNA: TGTGCCTGGAAACCCTCGATGACAGGGGGCAATCAGCCCCAGCATTTT. This codes for CAWKPSMTGGNQPQHF.

A word on this clonotype: One end of the junction varies from germline; a read error may be responsible. The chain is built from TRBV12-5 and TRBJ1-4; D remains ambiguous. The CDR3 runs to 17 residues. Germline CDR1 reads LGHNT; CDR2 reads FRNRAP. The DNA of the CDR3 is TGTGCTAGTGGTTTGTCCACTTTTAACACTCATAATGGAAAACTGTTTTTT. This encodes CASGLSTFNTHNGKLFF.

This chain uses TRBV5-1 with TRBJ2-3, with 10 bases identical to TRBD1. Trimming took 4 bases from V and 6 from J; bases not matched to a gene: 11. This CDR3 comprises 16 residues. Germline V lookup: CDR1 SGHRS, CDR2 YFSETQ. The CDR3 region is CASSPRQGAALDTQYF. The CDR3 bases are TGCGCCAGCAGCCCCAGACAGGGGGCGGCCCTGGATACGCAGTATTTT.

This clonotype was observed many times. This chain links TRBV2 with TRBJ1-5, with 7 positions matching TRBD1. The CDR3 sequence is 16 residues long. Germline CDR1 and CDR2: SNHLY and FYNNEI. Trimming cost V 6 bases and J 3 bases; bases outside gene matches: 11. Here the CDR3 reads CASRTGQALFNQPQHF. CDR3 in DNA: TGTGCCAGCAGAACCGGACAGGCTCTTTTCAATCAGCCCCAGCATTTT. The full variable domain, completed using reference TRBV2 and TRBJ1-5, is EPEVTQTPSHQVTQMGQEVILRCVPISNHLYFYWYRQILGQKVEFLVSFYNNEISEKSEIFDDQFSVERPDGSNFTLKIRSTKLEDSAMYFCASRTGQALFNQPQHFGDGTRLSIL.

The table lists this clonotype with many counts. This chain joins TRBV20-1 and TRBJ2-7; D perhaps matches TRBD1 (5 bases). Germline V CDR1 and CDR2: DFQATT, SNEGSKA (reference sequence). CDR3 size: 15 residues. V lost 1 base to trimming and J lost 4 bases, with 17 bases between them. The CDR3 region is CSARVTGYSIYEQYF. For the CDR3, the DNA is TGCAGTGCTAGAGTCACAGGATATTCCATTTACGAGCAGTACTTC.

The chain combines TRBV6-1 with TRBJ2-1, with TRBD2 matching 9 bases. J was trimmed by 6 bases and V by 8 bases; bases with no gene match: 11. Germline V CDR1 and CDR2: MNHNS, SASEGT. This CDR3 comprises 15 residues. The DNA of the CDR3 is TGTGCCAGCTCCTCGGGGGGACTAGCATTCAATGAGCAGTTCTTC. Amino acid sequence: CASSSGGLAFNEQFF.

This clonotype was observed at least ten times. The chain joins TRBV12-3 or TRBV12-4 to TRBJ1-2; 7 positions match TRBD1. There are 14 residues in the CDR3. V lost 3 bases to trimming and J lost 4 bases; unmatched junction nucleotides: 5. The CDR3 sequence is CASSFRGRLYGYTF. CDR3 nucleotides: TGTGCCAGCAGTTTTAGGGGGCGCCTCTATGGCTACACCTTC.

The table lists this clonotype with many counts. The chain has TRBV20-1 and TRBJ2-7; 8 bases are a match to TRBD2. The germline gives CDR1 DFQATT, CDR2 SNEGSKA (reference sequence). The length of the CDR3 is 15 residues. V lost 0 bases to trimming and J lost 3 bases; unmatched junction nucleotides: 7. The CDR3 region has the DNA TGCAGTGCTAGAGATCCCAAAGCGGGAGTCTACGAGCAGTACTTC. It yields the protein CSARDPKAGVYEQYF.

This clonotype came up many times. The rearrangement uses TRBV9 and TRBJ2-2; D is perhaps TRBD2 (5 bases). Trimming took 8 bases from V and 1 from J, leaving 9 bases between them. Germline V gene lookup returns CDR1 SGDLS and CDR2 YYNGEE. The CDR3 runs 13 residues. DNA of the CDR3: TGTGCCAGTAAACTAGAGAACACCGGGGAGCTGTTTTTT. Protein product: CASKLENTGELFF. Combining the CDR3 with reference TRBV9 and TRBJ2-2 gives the whole variable domain DSGVTQTPKHLITATGQRVTLRCSPRSGDLSVYWYQQSLDQGLQFLIQYYNGEERAKGNILERFSAQQFPDLHSELNLSSLELGDSALYFCASKLENTGELFFGEGSRLTVL.

The sample holds a few counts of this clonotype. The genes are TRBV4-3 and TRBJ2-5; 12 bases align to TRBD2. This CDR3 is 14 amino acids long. V was pared by 6 bases and J by 3 bases, with 2 bases of the junction left unmatched. Germline CDR1 LGHNA, CDR2 YSLEER. The CDR3 loop is CASSRTSGKETQYF. The CDR3 DNA is TGCGCCAGCAGTAGGACTAGCGGGAAAGAGACCCAGTACTTC.

This clonotype was recorded only once. A much larger clone lies a single base off, so this may be a read error. This chain connects TRBV6-5 to TRBJ1-1; D gene ambiguous. This CDR3 is 14 amino acids long. The V gene lost 4 bases and the J gene lost 0 bases, with 9 bases spanning the gap. Germline V lookup: CDR1 MNHEY, CDR2 SVGAGI. This chain's CDR3 is CASSCGQMNTEAFF. In DNA form, the CDR3 reads TGTGCCAGCAGTTGCGGGCAGATGAACACTGAAGCTTTCTTT.

The table lists this clonotype with many counts. The chain employs TRBV28 and TRBJ1-5, with 9 bases matching TRBD1. The V gene's germline CDR1 is MDHEN and CDR2 SYDVKM. The CDR3 has 19 amino acids. J lost 2 bases, V lost 3 bases, and 14 bases had no gene match. The CDR3 DNA sequence: TGTGCCAGCAGTTTGGGGGGGGGGACAGGGCGGTTGCGCAATCAGCCCCAGCATTTT. Translated: CASSLGGGTGRLRNQPQHF.

The chain combines TRBV7-2 with TRBJ2-5, with D perhaps assigned TRBD1 or TRBD2 (5 bases each). The germline gives CDR1 SGHTA, CDR2 FQGNSA. The CDR3 is 15 amino acids. Trimming shortened V by 5 bases and J by 5 bases, and 18 bases separated the two germline ends. For the CDR3, the DNA is TGTGCCAGCAGCCCATCAGGGACCTGGGGGGAGACCCAGTACTTC. Its translation is CASSPSGTWGETQYF. Complete variable domain (other parts from reference TRBV7-2 and TRBJ2-5): GAGVSQSPSNKVTEKGKDVELRCDPISGHTALYWYRQSLGQGLEFLIYFQGNSAPDKSGLPSDRFSAERTGGSVSTLTIQRTQQEDSAVYLCASSPSGTWGETQYFGPGTRLLVL.

Turning to this clonotype: A read error may be the cause here, since a much bigger clone is one base away. V usage is TRBV9 and J usage is TRBJ2-2, with TRBD2 matching 7 bases. The germline gives CDR1 SGDLS, CDR2 YYNGEE. The CDR3 runs to 16 residues. V gave up 6 bases and J gave up 4 bases; unmatched junction bases: 12. CDR3 sequence reads: CASNLGLGGPTGELFF. DNA for the CDR3: TGTGCCAGCAACCTTGGGCTGGGAGGGCCCACCGGGGAGCTGTTTTTT.

This clonotype was recorded many times. The chain employs TRBV30 and TRBJ1-6, with a tentative D call TRBD1 (5 bases). In germline, CDR1 is GTSNPN, CDR2 SVGIG (reference sequence). The CDR3 extends over 16 amino acids. The V gene lost 0 bases and the J gene lost 1 base, with 10 bases spanning the gap. The CDR3 reads CAWSVGVGSYNSPLHF. In nucleotides, the CDR3 is TGTGCCTGGAGTGTAGGGGTGGGATCCTATAATTCACCCCTCCACTTT.